Below are 19 T cell receptor beta chains sequenced from a single sample in a study of OX40 agonist ivuxolimab in advanced cancers. Assay: immunoSEQ multiplex PCR; the TCRdb copy retains only in-frame clones and omits some. Here the sample spans around 66,000 clones, more than 65% being singletons. The input for sequencing was CD4+ or CD8+ T cells sorted from blood, taken in a trial of the OX40 agonist ivuxolimab. These receptors originate from an adult with an advanced solid tumor such as melanoma, head and neck, liver or kidney cancer.

A few counts support this clone. The chain combines TRBV14 with TRBJ2-7; D is ambiguous. Germline CDR1 SGHDN, CDR2 FVKESK. The CDR3 is made up of 14 amino acids. Trimming took off 0 bases at V and 2 bases at J, with 8 bases between the two ends. The CDR3 reads CASSQDWLPYEQYF. The CDR3 DNA reads as TGTGCCAGCAGCCAAGATTGGCTACCCTACGAGCAGTACTTC.

The genes are TRBV10-3 and TRBJ1-1; maybe TRBD1 (6 bases). CDR1 is ENHRY and CDR2 is SYGVKD in the germline V gene. V lost 10 bases and J lost 2, with 17 bases in between. The CDR3 contains 14 residues. CDR3 amino acids: CATLQGLINTEAFF. The CDR3 coding sequence is TGTGCCACTCTACAGGGACTGATTAACACTGAAGCTTTCTTT.

J is TRBJ2-2 and V is TRBV5-6; D may match TRBD1 or TRBD2 (5 bases each). CDR1 is SGHDT and CDR2 is YYEEEE in the germline V gene. V was pared by 1 base and J by 5 bases, with 18 bases between. This CDR3 is built from 17 residues. Here the CDR3 reads CASSLKLGTGGTGELFF. The CDR3 DNA follows: TGTGCCAGCAGCTTGAAATTGGGAACAGGAGGAACCGGGGAGCTGTTTTTT.

The chain joins TRBV19 to TRBJ1-5; the match to TRBD1 covers 8 bases. With 1 base clipped from V and 4 bases from J, the junction kept 6 bases outside the gene matches. Germline loops: CDR1 LNHDA, CDR2 SQIVND (reference sequence). CDR3 length: 16 residues. DNA for the CDR3: TGTGCCAGTAGTATAGGGGGACAGGCTTATAATCAGCCCCAGCATTTT. Its translation: CASSIGGQAYNQPQHF.

The V call is TRBV15, the J call TRBJ2-5; 11 positions agree with TRBD2. Germline CDR1 reads LNHNV; CDR2 reads YYDKDF (reference sequence). V shed 0 bases, J shed 2 bases, and the junction held 5 bases outside the gene matches. The CDR3 has 17 residues. CDR3: CATSRDGGLAVQETQYF. The CDR3 nucleotides read TGTGCCACCAGCAGAGATGGGGGACTAGCGGTACAAGAGACCCAGTACTTC.

The V call is TRBV6-6, the J call TRBJ2-5; the D call may be TRBD1 or TRBD2 (6 bases each). V was cut by 6 bases and J by 5 bases, with 13 bases left in between. CDR3 length: 13 amino acids. Germline CDR1 and CDR2: MNHNY and SVGAGI (reference sequence). The CDR3 DNA reads TGTGCCAGCAGAAATACAGGGAGGGAGACCCAGTACTTC. It is translated as CASRNTGRETQYF.

This clone was recorded once. The gene calls are TRBV4-2 and TRBJ1-5, with D perhaps matching TRBD1 (6 bases). The CDR3 contains 16 residues. From germline, CDR1 is LGHNA and CDR2 YNFKEQ. V dropped 1 base and J dropped 11 bases, with 21 bases sitting between them. CDR3 DNA: TGTGCCAGCAGCCAAGGAACGGGGGCGGTTCTTTTAACCCAGCATTTT. Its translation is CASSQGTGAVLLTQHF.

This chain links TRBV5-1 with TRBJ2-7; perhaps TRBD2 as D (7 bases). The CDR3 length is 14 residues. Germline loops: CDR1 SGHRS, CDR2 YFSETQ. Trimming cost V 6 bases and J 5 bases, with 18 bases left between them. CDR3 sequence (DNA): TGCGCCAGCACCCCACAGGGAGGGATGCACGAGCAGTACTTC. Translating gives CASTPQGGMHEQYF.

This clone was picked up one time. This chain joins TRBV5-1 and TRBJ1-2, with 7 bases matching TRBD1. The CDR3 spans 12 residues. CDR1 is SGHRS, CDR2 YFSETQ, per germline. V trimming: 5 bases; J trimming: 6 bases; junction bases outside the gene matches: 4. CDR3 in DNA: TGCGCCAGCAGTCCACAGGGGAATGGCTACACCTTC. It codes for CASSPQGNGYTF.

This rearrangement joins TRBV5-4 to TRBJ1-2, with D perhaps matching TRBD1 (5 bases). Germline V CDR1 and CDR2: SGHNT, YYREEE (reference sequence). This CDR3 comprises 13 residues. Trimming removed 0 bases at V and 8 bases at J, with 11 bases between. The CDR3: CASSLVGGGGYTF. As DNA, the CDR3 is TGTGCCAGCAGCTTGGTCGGGGGTGGGGGCTACACCTTC.

V usage is TRBV5-1 and J usage is TRBJ2-3; D gene uncertain. This CDR3 contains 13 residues. V was shortened by 5 bases and J by 4 bases, with 11 bases between the two germline ends. CDR1 and CDR2 (germline): SGHRS, YFSETQ. CDR3 in amino acids: CASRAEIADTQYF. Here the CDR3 DNA reads TGCGCCAGCAGGGCCGAAATCGCAGATACGCAGTATTTT.

The chain combines TRBV6-5 with TRBJ2-7, with a tentative D call TRBD2 (6 bases). Trimming removed 10 bases at V and 2 bases at J, with 18 bases between. The CDR3 length is 14 residues. Looked up from germline, CDR1 is MNHEY and CDR2 is SVGAGI. The CDR3 DNA reads as TGTGCCACCGTTCTGTCCGGGGGACCCTACGAGCAGTACTTC. Translation gives CATVLSGGPYEQYF.

The CDR3 bases are TGTGCCAGCAGCCCCTCGGGGGCCCGATACGAGCAGTACTTC. Translated: CASSPSGARYEQYF. The chain joins TRBV7-3 to TRBJ2-7; D is tentatively TRBD1 or TRBD2 (6 bases each). This CDR3 is built from 14 residues. Trimming removed 5 bases from V and 4 bases from J, with 15 bases in between. Germline lookup yields CDR1 SGHTA and CDR2 FQGTGA. The full variable domain, completed using reference TRBV7-3 and TRBJ2-7, is GAGVSQTPSNKVTEKGKYVELRCDPISGHTALYWYRQSLGQGPEFLIYFQGTGAADDSGLPNDRFFAVRPEGSVSTLKIQRTERGDSAVYLCASSPSGARYEQYFGPGTRLTVT.

V and J are TRBV7-3 and TRBJ2-6, with D tentatively TRBD2 (5 bases). V lost 5 bases and J 4 bases, leaving 12 bases between the germline ends. Germline CDR1 SGHTA, CDR2 FQGTGA. This CDR3 has 15 residues. In nucleotides, the CDR3 is TGTGCCAGCAGCCCAGGCGGGTCCGGGGCCAACGTCCTGACTTTC. Its translation is CASSPGGSGANVLTF.

In its sample, this clone was seen once. The chain carries TRBV5-1 and TRBJ2-2, with 9 positions matching TRBD1. In germline, CDR1 is SGHRS, CDR2 YFSETQ. The CDR3 consists of 18 residues. V gave up 1 base and J gave up 0 bases; unmatched junction bases: 7. As DNA, the CDR3 is TGCGCCAGCAGCTTGTCCTACAGGGGGCTATCGAACACCGGGGAGCTGTTTTTT. This gives the protein CASSLSYRGLSNTGELFF.

The J gene is TRBJ1-6, the V gene TRBV14; D is uncertain. The V and J ends lost 1 base and 8 bases respectively, with 12 bases between them. The CDR3 consists of 15 residues. Germline V gene data show CDR1 as SGHDN and CDR2 as FVKESK. The CDR3 DNA reads as TGTGCCAGCAGCCAAGGCCCCGCGGTGGATTCACCCCTCCACTTT. Amino acid sequence: CASSQGPAVDSPLHF.

The CDR3: CASRQHPGRTEAFF. The CDR3 region has the DNA TGTGCCAGCAGACAACACCCGGGGCGCACTGAAGCTTTCTTT. The gene calls are TRBV6-1 and TRBJ1-1; D perhaps matches TRBD1 (5 bases). The CDR3 consists of 14 residues. Trimming pared 6 bases from V and 4 bases from J, leaving 15 bases between. Germline CDR1 and CDR2: MNHNS and SASEGT.

The gene calls are TRBV9 and TRBJ2-2; no clear D. The CDR3 is 15 residues long. V was trimmed by 0 bases and J by 5 bases, leaving 11 bases between them. Germline CDR1 is SGDLS and CDR2 is YYNGEE. CDR3 coding DNA: TGTGCCAGCAGCGTAGCTATCACGATTACCGGGGAGCTGTTTTTT. Its protein is CASSVAITITGELFF.

The chain has TRBV6-1 and TRBJ2-3; a possible D gene is TRBD1 (5 bases). Trimming took off 6 bases at V and 0 bases at J, with 7 bases between the two ends. The CDR3 consists of 13 residues. Germline V lookup: CDR1 MNHNS, CDR2 SASEGT. CDR3 coding DNA: TGTGCCAGCAGGCAGGGAAGCACAGATACGCAGTATTTT. Encoded protein: CASRQGSTDTQYF.